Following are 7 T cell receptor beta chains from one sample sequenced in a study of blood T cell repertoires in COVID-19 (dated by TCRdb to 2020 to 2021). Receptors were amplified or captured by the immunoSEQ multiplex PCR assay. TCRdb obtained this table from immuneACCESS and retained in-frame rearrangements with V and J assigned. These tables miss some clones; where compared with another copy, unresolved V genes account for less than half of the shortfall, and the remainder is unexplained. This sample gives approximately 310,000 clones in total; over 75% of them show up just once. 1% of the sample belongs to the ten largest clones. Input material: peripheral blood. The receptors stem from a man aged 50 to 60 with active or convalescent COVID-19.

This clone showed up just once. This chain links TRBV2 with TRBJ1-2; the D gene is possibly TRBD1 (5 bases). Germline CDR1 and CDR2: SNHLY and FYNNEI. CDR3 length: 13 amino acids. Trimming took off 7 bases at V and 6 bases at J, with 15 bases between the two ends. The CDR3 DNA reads TGTGCCAGCAATACCGGACAAACCAATGGCTACACCTTC. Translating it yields CASNTGQTNGYTF.

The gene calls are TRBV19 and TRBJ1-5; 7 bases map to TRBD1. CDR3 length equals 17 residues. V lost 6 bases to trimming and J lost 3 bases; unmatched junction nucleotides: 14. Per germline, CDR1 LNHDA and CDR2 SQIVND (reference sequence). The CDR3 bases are TGTGCCAGTAGACGCCTATATTCGGGACAGTTCAATCAGCCCCAGCATTTT. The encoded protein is CASRRLYSGQFNQPQHF.

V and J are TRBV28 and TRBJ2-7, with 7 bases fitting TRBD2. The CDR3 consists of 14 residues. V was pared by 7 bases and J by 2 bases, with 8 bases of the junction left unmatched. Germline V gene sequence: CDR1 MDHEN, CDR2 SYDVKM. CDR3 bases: TGTGCCAGCAAAGGGAGGGTCTTCGCCTACGAGCAGTACTTC. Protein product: CASKGRVFAYEQYF. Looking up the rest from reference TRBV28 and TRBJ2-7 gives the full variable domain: DVKVTQSSRYLVKRTGEKVFLECVQDMDHENMFWYRQDPGLGLRLIYFSYDVKMKEKGDIPEGYSVSREKKERFSLILESASTNQTSMYLCASKGRVFAYEQYFGPGTRLTVT.

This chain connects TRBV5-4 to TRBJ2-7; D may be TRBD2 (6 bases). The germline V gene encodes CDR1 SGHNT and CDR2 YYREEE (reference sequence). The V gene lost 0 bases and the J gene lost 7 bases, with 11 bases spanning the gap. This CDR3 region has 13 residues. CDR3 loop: CASSLGLRGEQYF. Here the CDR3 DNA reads TGTGCCAGCAGCTTGGGACTCCGGGGGGAGCAGTACTTC. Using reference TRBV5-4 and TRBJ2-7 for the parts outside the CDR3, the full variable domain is ETGVTQSPTHLIKTRGQQVTLRCSSQSGHNTVSWYQQALGQGPQFIFQYYREEENGRGNFPPRFSGLQFPNYSSELNVNALELDDSALYLCASSLGLRGEQYFGPGTRLTVT.

Here the CDR3 DNA reads TGCAGTGCTAGCGGCCAGCGGGAGCAGTTCTTC. This sequence encodes CSASGQREQFF. This rearrangement joins TRBV20-1 to TRBJ2-1; D is perhaps TRBD2 (5 bases). Germline assignment: CDR1 DFQATT and CDR2 SNEGSKA (reference sequence). The V and J ends lost 3 bases and 10 bases respectively, with 10 bases between them. The CDR3 totals 11 residues.

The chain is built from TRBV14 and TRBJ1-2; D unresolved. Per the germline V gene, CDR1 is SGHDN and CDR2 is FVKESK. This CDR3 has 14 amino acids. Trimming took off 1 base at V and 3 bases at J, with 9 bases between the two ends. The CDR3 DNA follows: TGTGCCAGCAGCCAAGGGAACAGTGACTATGGCTACACCTTC. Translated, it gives CASSQGNSDYGYTF.

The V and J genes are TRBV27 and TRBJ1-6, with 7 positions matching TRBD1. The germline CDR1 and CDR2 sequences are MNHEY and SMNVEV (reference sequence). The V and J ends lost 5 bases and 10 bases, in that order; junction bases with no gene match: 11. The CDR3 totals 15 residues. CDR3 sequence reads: CASSPRQGRYSPLHF. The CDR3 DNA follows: TGTGCCAGCAGTCCTCGACAGGGAAGATACTCACCCCTCCACTTT.